This T cell receptor beta chain was recorded in a study of molecular identifiers for immune sequencing clone quantification. As regards this clonotype: A single base separates this from a much larger clone, so it may be a read error.

CDR3 length: 13 residues. The V gene lost 4 bases and the J gene lost 8 bases, with 13 bases spanning the gap. The germline V gene has CDR1 KGHDR and CDR2 SFDVKD. TCRdb used MiXCR to reprocess the PCR reads, holding one entry per CDR3 protein. The sample yields a few hundred thousand distinct CDR3 sequences, roughly 24% seen once. The sequence was collected from a human donor in good health. Some libraries in this study had Jurkat cell RNA spiked in. The sequencing sample was made of naive CD8+ T cells from blood, with Jurkat cell RNA spiked in. Described subset: FACS-sorted CD8+CD4-CCR7+CD45RA+ naive T cells. V gene TRBV24-1 combines with J gene TRBJ1-1; D remains unclear. In DNA form, the CDR3 reads TGTGCCACCAGTGACTCTGAGTCAGGAGAAGCTTTCTTT. Translation gives CATSDSESGEAFF.